A selection of T cell receptor beta chains follows, all from one sample in a study of T-cell memory formation after mild COVID-19. TCRdb analysed the 5' RACE reads with MiXCR anew, one entry per CDR3 protein. Counted here are around 510,000 distinct CDR3 sequences, approximately 21% occurring once; the ten biggest clones make up 8.4%. The sequencing input was PBMCs or a T cell subset sorted from them (not recorded which). The receptors stem from an adult woman who had mild COVID-19 (a few samples of this study predate the infection). Cell type and time point are not known. CDR3s include the opening cysteine and the closing phenylalanine or tryptophan. The D gene is left open where the match is weak. Expanded clones get a size class; other rows say once, few or many, or leave the size out.

clone size: few
J gene: TRBJ2-2
V gene: TRBV15
D gene: -
CDR3 protein: CATSRASTAWGGELFF
CDR3 DNA: TGTGCCACCAGCAGAGCGTCGACAGCCTGGGGCGGGGAGCTGTTTTTT

clone size: few
J gene: TRBJ2-3
V gene: TRBV7-3
D gene: -
CDR3 protein: CASSLTGAFTDTQYF
CDR3 DNA: TGTGCCAGCAGCTTAACGGGGGCTTTCACAGATACGCAGTATTTT

clone size: few
J gene: TRBJ2-1
V gene: TRBV6-5
D gene: TRBD2
CDR3 protein: CASRTSGARNEQFF
CDR3 DNA: TGTGCCAGCAGGACTAGCGGGGCAAGGAATGAGCAGTTCTTC

clone size: -
J gene: TRBJ2-7
V gene: TRBV12-3/TRBV12-4
D gene: -
CDR3 protein: CASSGGPRLWNYEQYF
CDR3 DNA: TGTGCCAGCAGTGGGGGGCCTCGCCTCTGGAACTACGAGCAGTACTTC

clone size: -
J gene: TRBJ1-4
V gene: TRBV5-8
D gene: TRBD1
CDR3 protein: CASSFGTGGGGEKLFF
CDR3 DNA: TGTGCCAGCAGCTTTGGGACAGGGGGCGGTGGTGAAAAACTGTTTTTT

clone size: -
J gene: TRBJ2-7
V gene: TRBV4-1
D gene: TRBD1
CDR3 protein: CASSQEDRSYEQYF
CDR3 DNA: TGCGCCAGCAGCCAGGAGGACAGGTCCTACGAGCAGTACTTC

clone size: -
J gene: TRBJ1-1
V gene: TRBV4-1
D gene: -
CDR3 protein: CASSQEAQGRTEAFF
CDR3 DNA: TGCGCCAGCAGCCAAGAGGCCCAGGGCCGGACTGAAGCTTTCTTT

clone size: -
J gene: TRBJ2-2
V gene: TRBV3-1
D gene: -
CDR3 protein: CASSPSWTGELFF
CDR3 DNA: TGTGCCAGCAGCCCCTCTTGGACCGGGGAGCTGTTTTTT

clone size: -
J gene: TRBJ2-3
V gene: TRBV5-1
D gene: TRBD2
CDR3 protein: CASSLGHSGGTDTQYF
CDR3 DNA: TGCGCCAGCAGCTTGGGGCATAGCGGGGGAACAGATACGCAGTATTTT

clone size: few
J gene: TRBJ2-3
V gene: TRBV5-1
D gene: -
CDR3 protein: CASSPGRGATSTDTQYF
CDR3 DNA: TGCGCCAGCAGCCCTGGTCGGGGGGCGACTAGCACAGATACGCAGTATTTT

clone size: few
J gene: TRBJ2-1
V gene: TRBV28
D gene: -
CDR3 protein: CASSHRDFNEQFF
CDR3 DNA: TGTGCCAGCAGCCATAGGGATTTTAATGAGCAGTTCTTC

clone size: -
J gene: TRBJ1-6
V gene: TRBV20-1
D gene: -
CDR3 protein: CSARPGQRSSPLHF
CDR3 DNA: TGCAGTGCCCGTCCCGGACAGAGGAGCTCACCCCTCCACTTT

clone size: -
J gene: TRBJ1-1
V gene: TRBV5-1
D gene: -
CDR3 protein: CASSSAQGNTEAFF
CDR3 DNA: TGCGCCAGCAGCTCGGCGCAGGGGAACACTGAAGCTTTCTTT

clone size: -
J gene: TRBJ2-3
V gene: TRBV3-1
D gene: TRBD1
CDR3 protein: CASSLGQVKDTQYF
CDR3 DNA: TGTGCCAGCAGCCTCGGACAGGTCAAGGATACGCAGTATTTT

clone size: -
J gene: TRBJ2-7
V gene: TRBV20-1
D gene: TRBD2
CDR3 protein: CSASSGTSDHEQYF
CDR3 DNA: TGCAGTGCTAGTTCAGGGACTAGCGATCACGAGCAGTACTTC

clone size: -
J gene: TRBJ1-1
V gene: TRBV27
D gene: -
CDR3 protein: CASRTSYRASNTEAFF
CDR3 DNA: TGTGCCAGCAGAACTTCCTACAGGGCGTCGAACACTGAAGCTTTCTTT

clone size: few
J gene: TRBJ2-1
V gene: TRBV7-3
D gene: -
CDR3 protein: CASSLSGEPHNEQFF
CDR3 DNA: TGTGCCAGCAGCTTAAGCGGGGAGCCCCACAATGAGCAGTTCTTC

clone size: -
J gene: TRBJ1-1
V gene: TRBV7-9
D gene: -
CDR3 protein: CASSNLPNEAFF
CDR3 DNA: TGTGCCAGCAGCAATTTACCGAATGAAGCTTTCTTT

clone size: -
J gene: TRBJ1-1
V gene: TRBV12-3/TRBV12-4
D gene: -
CDR3 protein: CASSLRSVTEAFF
CDR3 DNA: TGTGCCAGCAGTTTAAGGTCAGTCACTGAAGCTTTCTTT

clone size: few
J gene: TRBJ2-3
V gene: TRBV12-3/TRBV12-4
D gene: -
CDR3 protein: CASSSGHVRDTQYF
CDR3 DNA: TGTGCCAGCAGCTCAGGACACGTCCGGGATACGCAGTATTTT

clone size: few
J gene: TRBJ1-1
V gene: TRBV12-3/TRBV12-4
D gene: TRBD1
CDR3 protein: CASSPGTVDTEAFF
CDR3 DNA: TGTGCCAGCAGTCCCGGGACAGTCGACACTGAAGCTTTCTTT

clone size: -
J gene: TRBJ1-2
V gene: TRBV4-1
D gene: -
CDR3 protein: CASRRRTVTDYGYTF
CDR3 DNA: TGCGCCAGCAGACGGCGGACAGTGACGGACTATGGCTACACCTTC

clone size: few
J gene: TRBJ1-5
V gene: TRBV5-1
D gene: -
CDR3 protein: CASSLVGGANQPQHF
CDR3 DNA: TGCGCCAGCAGCTTGGTGGGGGGCGCCAATCAGCCCCAGCATTTT

clone size: once
J gene: TRBJ2-5
V gene: TRBV2
D gene: -
CDR3 protein: CASSEIRAGGAQYF
CDR3 DNA: TGTGCCAGCAGTGAAATCAGAGCCGGAGGGGCCCAGTACTTC

clone size: -
J gene: TRBJ2-1
V gene: TRBV9
D gene: -
CDR3 protein: CASSSLRSPYNEQFF
CDR3 DNA: TGTGCCAGCAGCAGCCTACGTTCTCCCTACAATGAGCAGTTCTTC

clone size: -
J gene: TRBJ1-1
V gene: TRBV15
D gene: TRBD1
CDR3 protein: CATSRGRGGTEAFF
CDR3 DNA: TGTGCCACCAGCAGAGGCAGGGGGGGTACTGAAGCTTTCTTT

clone size: -
J gene: TRBJ2-7
V gene: TRBV4-3
D gene: TRBD2
CDR3 protein: CASSPQREGPYEQYF
CDR3 DNA: TGCGCCAGCAGCCCACAGCGGGAGGGACCCTACGAGCAGTACTTC

clone size: few
J gene: TRBJ2-7
V gene: TRBV24-1
D gene: TRBD1
CDR3 protein: CATSDGQGPRYEQYF
CDR3 DNA: TGTGCCACCAGTGACGGACAGGGACCGCGATACGAGCAGTACTTC

clone size: -
J gene: TRBJ2-1
V gene: TRBV4-2
D gene: TRBD2
CDR3 protein: CASSQENALAGGSYNEQFF
CDR3 DNA: TGTGCCAGCAGCCAAGAAAACGCACTAGCGGGAGGGAGCTACAATGAGCAGTTCTTC

clone size: -
J gene: TRBJ1-1
V gene: TRBV30
D gene: TRBD1
CDR3 protein: CAWRRGAQGTEAFF
CDR3 DNA: TGTGCCTGGAGGAGAGGGGCACAGGGGACTGAAGCTTTCTTT

clone size: few
J gene: TRBJ2-7
V gene: TRBV7-3
D gene: -
CDR3 protein: CASSSLTGTEQYF
CDR3 DNA: TGTGCCAGCAGCTCCCTGACAGGTACTGAGCAGTACTTC